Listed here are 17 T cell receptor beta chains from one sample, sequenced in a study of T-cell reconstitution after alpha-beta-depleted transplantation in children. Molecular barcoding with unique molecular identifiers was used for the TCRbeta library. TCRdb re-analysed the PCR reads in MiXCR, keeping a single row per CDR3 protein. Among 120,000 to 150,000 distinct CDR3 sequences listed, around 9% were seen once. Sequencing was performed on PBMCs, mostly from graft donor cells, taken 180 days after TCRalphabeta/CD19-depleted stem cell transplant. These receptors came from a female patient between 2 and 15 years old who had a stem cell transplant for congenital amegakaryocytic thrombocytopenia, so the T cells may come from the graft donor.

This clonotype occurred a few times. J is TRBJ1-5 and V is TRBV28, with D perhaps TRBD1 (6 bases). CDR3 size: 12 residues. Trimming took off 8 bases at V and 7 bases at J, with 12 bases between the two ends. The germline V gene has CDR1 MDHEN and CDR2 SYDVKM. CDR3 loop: CASQGSGQPQHF. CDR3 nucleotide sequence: TGTGCCAGCCAGGGGAGTGGGCAGCCCCAGCATTTT.

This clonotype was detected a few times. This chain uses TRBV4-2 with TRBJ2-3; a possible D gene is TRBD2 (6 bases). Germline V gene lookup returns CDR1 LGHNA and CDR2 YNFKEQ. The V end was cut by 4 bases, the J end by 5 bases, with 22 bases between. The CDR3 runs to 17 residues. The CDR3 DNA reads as TGTGCCAGCAGCCTTTACCCACCGGGAGAGGGGCGAGATACGCAGTATTTT. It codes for CASSLYPPGEGRDTQYF.

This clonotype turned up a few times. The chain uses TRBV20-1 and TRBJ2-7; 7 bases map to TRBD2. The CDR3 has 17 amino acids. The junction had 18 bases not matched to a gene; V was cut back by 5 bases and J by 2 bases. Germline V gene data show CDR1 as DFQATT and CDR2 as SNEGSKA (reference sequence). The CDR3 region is CSAPIAGTKWATYEQYF. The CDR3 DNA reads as TGCAGTGCTCCCATCGCCGGGACTAAGTGGGCTACCTACGAGCAGTACTTC.

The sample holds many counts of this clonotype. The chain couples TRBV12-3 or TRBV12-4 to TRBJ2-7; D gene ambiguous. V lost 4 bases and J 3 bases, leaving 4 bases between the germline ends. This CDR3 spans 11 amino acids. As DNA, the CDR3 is TGTGCCAGCAGTTCCCGCTACGAGCAGTACTTC. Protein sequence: CASSSRYEQYF.

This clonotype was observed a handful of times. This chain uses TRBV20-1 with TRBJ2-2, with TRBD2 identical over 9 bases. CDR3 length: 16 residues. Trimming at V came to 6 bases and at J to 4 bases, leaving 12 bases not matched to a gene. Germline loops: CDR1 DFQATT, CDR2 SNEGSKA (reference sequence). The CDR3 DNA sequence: TGCAGTGCGGACCGGGCTAGCGGGGCCGTCACCGGGGAGCTGTTTTTT. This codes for CSADRASGAVTGELFF.

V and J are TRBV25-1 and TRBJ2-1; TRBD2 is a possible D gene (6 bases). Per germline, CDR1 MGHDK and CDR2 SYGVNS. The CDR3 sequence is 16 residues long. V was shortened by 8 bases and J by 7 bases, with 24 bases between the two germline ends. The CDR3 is CASRGAGRGTVNEQFF. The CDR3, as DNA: TGTGCCAGCCGAGGCGCGGGGCGCGGGACTGTTAATGAGCAGTTCTTC.

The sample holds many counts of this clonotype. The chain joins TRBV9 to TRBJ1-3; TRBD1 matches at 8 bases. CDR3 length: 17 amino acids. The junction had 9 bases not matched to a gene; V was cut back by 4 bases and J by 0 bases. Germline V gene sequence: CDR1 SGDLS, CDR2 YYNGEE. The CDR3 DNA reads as TGTGCCAGCAGCTTCAGACAGGGGTCAGACTCTGGAAACACCATATATTTT. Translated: CASSFRQGSDSGNTIYF.

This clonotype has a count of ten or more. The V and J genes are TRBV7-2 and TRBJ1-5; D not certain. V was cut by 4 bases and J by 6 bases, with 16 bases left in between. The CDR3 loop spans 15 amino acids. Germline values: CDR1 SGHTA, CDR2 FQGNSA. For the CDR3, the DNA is TGTGCCAGCAGCTCCGGTGGGCGGGTGGGTCAGCCCCAGCATTTT. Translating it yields CASSSGGRVGQPQHF.

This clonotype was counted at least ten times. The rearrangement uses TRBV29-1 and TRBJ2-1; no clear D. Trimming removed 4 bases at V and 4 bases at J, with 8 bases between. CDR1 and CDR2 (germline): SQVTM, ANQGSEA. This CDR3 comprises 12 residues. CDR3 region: CSVGSRYNEQFF. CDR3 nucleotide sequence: TGCAGCGTTGGGTCCAGATACAATGAGCAGTTCTTC.

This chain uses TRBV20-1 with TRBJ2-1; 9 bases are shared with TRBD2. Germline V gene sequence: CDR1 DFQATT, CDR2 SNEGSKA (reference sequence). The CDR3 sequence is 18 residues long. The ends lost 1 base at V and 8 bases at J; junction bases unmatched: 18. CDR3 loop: CSARGKRREGSVFYEQFF. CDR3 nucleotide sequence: TGCAGTGCTAGAGGGAAGAGGCGGGAGGGGTCCGTGTTTTATGAGCAGTTCTTC.

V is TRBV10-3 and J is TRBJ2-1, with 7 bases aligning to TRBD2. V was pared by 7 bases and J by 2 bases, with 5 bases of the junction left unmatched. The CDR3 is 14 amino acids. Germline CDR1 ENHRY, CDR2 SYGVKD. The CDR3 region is CAITPGGTYNEQFF. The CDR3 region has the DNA TGTGCCATCACGCCGGGAGGAACCTACAATGAGCAGTTCTTC.

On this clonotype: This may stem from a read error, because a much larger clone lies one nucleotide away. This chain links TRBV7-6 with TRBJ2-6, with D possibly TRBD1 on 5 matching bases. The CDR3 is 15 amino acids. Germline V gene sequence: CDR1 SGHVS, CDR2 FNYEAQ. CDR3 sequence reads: CASSFGPSGANGLTF. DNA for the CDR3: TGTGCCAGCAGCTTCGGGCCGTCTGGGGCCAACGGCCTGACTTTC.

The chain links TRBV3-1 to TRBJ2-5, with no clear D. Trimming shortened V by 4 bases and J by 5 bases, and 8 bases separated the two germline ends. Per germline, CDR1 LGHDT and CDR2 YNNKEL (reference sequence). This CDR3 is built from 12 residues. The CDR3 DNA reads TGTGCCAGCAGCCCCTTTGGGGAGACCCAGTACTTC. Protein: CASSPFGETQYF.

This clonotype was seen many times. The CDR3 reads CSARESRTDNEQFF. The CDR3 bases are TGCAGTGCTAGAGAAAGCAGGACGGACAATGAGCAGTTCTTC. The genes are TRBV20-1 and TRBJ2-1; D remains unclear. Trimming left V 0 bases short and J 5 bases short, with 11 bases between. The CDR3 consists of 14 residues. In germline, CDR1 is DFQATT, CDR2 SNEGSKA (reference sequence).

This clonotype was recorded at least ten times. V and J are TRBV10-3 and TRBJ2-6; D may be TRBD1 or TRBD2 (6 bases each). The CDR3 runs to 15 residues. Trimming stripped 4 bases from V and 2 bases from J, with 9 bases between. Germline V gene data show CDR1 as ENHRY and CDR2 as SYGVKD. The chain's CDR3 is CAISAGAPGANVLTF. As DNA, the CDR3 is TGTGCCATCAGTGCGGGGGCCCCTGGGGCCAACGTCCTGACTTTC.

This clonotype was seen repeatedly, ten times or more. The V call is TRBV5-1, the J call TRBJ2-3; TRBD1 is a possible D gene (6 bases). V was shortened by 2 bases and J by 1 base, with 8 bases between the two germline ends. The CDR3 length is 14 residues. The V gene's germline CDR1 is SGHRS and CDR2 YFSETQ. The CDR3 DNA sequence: TGCGCCAGCAGCTTCCCAGGGGGCACAGATACGCAGTATTTT. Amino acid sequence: CASSFPGGTDTQYF.

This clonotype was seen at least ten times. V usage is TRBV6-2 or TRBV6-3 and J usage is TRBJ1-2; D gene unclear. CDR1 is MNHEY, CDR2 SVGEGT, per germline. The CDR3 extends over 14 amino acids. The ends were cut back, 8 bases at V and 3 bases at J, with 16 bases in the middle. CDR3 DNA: TGTGCCAGCCGCAATCCAGTGCGGTACTATGGCTACACCTTC. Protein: CASRNPVRYYGYTF.